This entry concerns a single T cell receptor (beta chain). This entry is derived from a study of blood T cell repertoires in COVID-19. Across the study: PBMCs, B-cell-depleted T cells, or T cells were the source of the cDNA or gDNA that made up the material.

This CDR3 contains 16 residues. Losses at the gene ends were 0 bases for V and 1 base for J; bases not matched to a gene: 5. Germline CDR1 and CDR2: SGHKS and YYEKEE (reference sequence). The table came from immunoSEQ multiplex PCR; TCRdb's copy has only in-frame clones and leaves some out. The data hold about 130,000 clones, with roughly 87% observed a single time. Clinical history reported by participants formed the basis on which cohorts were assigned. Each recovered donor of Cohort 3 presented with two negative PCRs, clearance, or symptom resolution. The sequence was obtained from a man aged 30 to 45 who had recovered from COVID-19. V gene TRBV5-5 combines with J gene TRBJ2-7; 9 bases match TRBD1. Sequencing was carried out using PBMCs or T cells enriched from blood (not recorded which). This CDR3 reads CASSLVDRGFSYEQYF. DNA of the CDR3: TGTGCCAGCAGCTTGGTTGACAGGGGGTTTTCCTACGAGCAGTACTTC. The full variable domain, rest sourced from reference TRBV5-5 and TRBJ2-7, is DAGVTQSPTHLIKTRGQQVTLRCSPISGHKSVSWYQQVLGQGPQFIFQYYEKEERGRGNFPDRFSARQFPNYSSELNVNALLLGDSALYLCASSLVDRGFSYEQYFGPGTRLTVT.